This TCR beta chain appears in the sequencing data of a study of blood T cell repertoires in COVID-19. Germline-derived CDR1 and CDR2 are LGHDT and YNNKEL (reference sequence). V shed 3 bases, J shed 2 bases, and the junction held 7 bases outside the gene matches. CDR3 length: 16 amino acids. TCRdb keeps only in-frame clones here, not all; method: immunoSEQ multiplex PCR. This table has about 270,000 clones, about nine tenths appearing once. Two negative PCRs, clearance, or symptom resolution characterized the recovered Cohort 3 donors. The sample comprised PBMCs or T cells enriched from blood (not recorded which). This clonotype originated in a man aged 18 to 30 who had recovered from COVID-19. The V call is TRBV3-1 (or the pseudogene TRBV3-2), the J call TRBJ2-5; 9 positions match TRBD2. The CDR3 DNA reads TGTGCCAGCAGCCACAGGGCGGGGGGGACACAAGAGACCCAGTACTTC. Translation gives CASSHRAGGTQETQYF.